This T cell receptor (beta chain) was found in a study of sequential checkpoint blockade in melanoma. Study information: Each arm's sequence ended with maintenance nivolumab.

Sequencing was performed with immunoSEQ multiplex PCR; in TCRdb, only in-frame clones are kept and a portion is missing. The sample lists under 25,000 clones; around 80% were seen once. The length of the CDR3 is 15 residues. V lost 0 bases to trimming and J lost 2 bases, with 8 bases between them. Per germline, CDR1 LGHNA and CDR2 YNFKEQ. This clone came up once. Treatment here: randomized to nivolumab then ipilimumab (arm A) or the reverse (arm B). From thawed PBMCs, live CD3+CD8+ cells negative for CD19 and CD56 were sorted. V gene TRBV4-2 combines with J gene TRBJ1-5; D is undetermined. Material: CD8+ T cells sorted from blood (inferred from file names), obtained from a patient given nivolumab and ipilimumab in sequence. The TCR sequence derives from a human donor with melanoma. The CDR3 nucleotides read TGTGCCAGCAGCCAAGAAGACACGGGCAATCAGCCCCAGCATTTT. Protein product: CASSQEDTGNQPQHF.